What follows are 8 T cell receptor beta chains derived from one specimen sequenced in a study of blood T cells in healthy people across ages. With a J-beta primer mix and a sample-barcoded 5' primer, a second PCR ran about 7 to 12 cycles. Each CDR3 protein is one row after TCRdb ran MiXCR on the 5' RACE reads. The table includes about 1.8 million distinct CDR3 sequences, 49% detected once. The sample taken for sequencing was blood. Source of these receptors: a woman in her 40s in good health.

The chain uses TRBV28 and TRBJ2-7; possibly TRBD1 or TRBD2 for D (6 bases each). Germline loops: CDR1 MDHEN, CDR2 SYDVKM. Trimming shortened V by 8 bases and J by 0 bases, and 17 bases separated the two germline ends. This CDR3 region has 15 residues. The CDR3 spells CASGIEGGSSYEQYF. DNA of the CDR3: TGTGCCAGCGGAATAGAGGGGGGAAGCTCCTACGAGCAGTACTTC.

This clonotype was detected many times. The chain joins TRBV6-2 or TRBV6-3 to TRBJ2-7, with D hard to call. The V gene lost 8 bases and the J gene lost 2 bases, with 7 bases spanning the gap. Germline values: CDR1 MNHEY, CDR2 SVGEGT. This CDR3 comprises 11 residues. CDR3 in DNA: TGTGCCAGCGCACAAACCTACGAGCAGTACTTC. This sequence encodes CASAQTYEQYF.

The V gene is TRBV4-1, the J gene TRBJ2-1; 9 bases map to TRBD2. CDR1 and CDR2 from the germline V gene are MGHRA and YSYEKL. The CDR3 spans 18 residues. Trimming removed 1 base from V and 6 bases from J; junction bases left unmatched: 13. The CDR3 DNA is TGCGCCAGCAGCCAAGTCGGAGCGGGGGGCCCTATTGGCAATGAGCAGTTCTTC. It encodes CASSQVGAGGPIGNEQFF.

This chain links TRBV29-1 with TRBJ1-5, with 8 nucleotides matching TRBD1. This CDR3 comprises 12 residues. Germline CDR1 reads SQVTM; CDR2 reads ANQGSEA. The V gene end was trimmed by 3 bases and the J gene end by 7 bases; junction bases not matched to a gene: 2. CDR3 bases: TGCAGCGTTGAGACAGGGGACCAGCCCCAGCATTTT. Translated: CSVETGDQPQHF. Complete variable domain (other parts from reference TRBV29-1 and TRBJ1-5): SAVISQKPSRDICQRGTSLTIQCQVDSQVTMMFWYRQQPGQSLTLIATANQGSEATYESGFVIDKFPISRPNLTFSTLTVSNMSPEDSSIYLCSVETGDQPQHFGDGTRLSIL.

This clonotype was observed a few times. The genes are TRBV29-1 and TRBJ2-5; D remains unclear. Trimming left V 3 bases short and J 4 bases short, with 9 bases between. Germline CDR1 SQVTM, CDR2 ANQGSEA. The CDR3 loop spans 12 amino acids. CDR3 residues: CSVDRDGETQYF. DNA for the CDR3: TGCAGCGTTGATAGGGATGGAGAGACCCAGTACTTC. Filled out from reference TRBV29-1 and TRBJ2-5, the complete variable domain reads SAVISQKPSRDICQRGTSLTIQCQVDSQVTMMFWYRQQPGQSLTLIATANQGSEATYESGFVIDKFPISRPNLTFSTLTVSNMSPEDSSIYLCSVDRDGETQYFGPGTRLLVL.

The genes are TRBV4-2 and TRBJ1-1; the D is unclear. The germline CDR1 and CDR2 sequences are LGHNA and YNFKEQ. V was pared by 2 bases and J by 6 bases, with 7 bases between. This CDR3 is built from 12 residues. The CDR3 bases are TGTGCCAGCAGCCAAACGGGTGCTGAAGCTTTCTTT. Its protein product is CASSQTGAEAFF.

The rearrangement links TRBV6-2 or TRBV6-3 to TRBJ1-2, with D hard to call. CDR1 is MNHEY and CDR2 is SVGEGT in the germline V gene. V gave up 5 bases and J gave up 6 bases, with 19 bases separating them. CDR3 length: 15 residues. The CDR3 sequence: CASSADLGLRNGYTF. As DNA, the CDR3 is TGTGCCAGCAGTGCCGACCTGGGCTTGAGGAATGGCTACACCTTC.

CDR3: CASSFLPGTSGVNEQFF. The CDR3 nucleotides are TGTGCCAGCAGCTTCTTACCCGGGACTAGCGGGGTCAATGAGCAGTTCTTC. The chain couples TRBV11-3 to TRBJ2-1; the match to TRBD2 covers 13 bases. The CDR3 sequence is 17 residues long. V lost 3 bases, J lost 6 bases, and 8 bases stayed unmatched. Per the germline V gene, CDR1 is SGHNT and CDR2 is YENEEA.